The clone carrying this T cell receptor beta chain was counted many times. As yet, its antigen is unknown. Unique molecular identifier tags were affixed to discrete cDNA molecules. TCRdb analysed the 5' RACE reads with MiXCR anew, one entry per CDR3 protein. The sample holds roughly 40,000 distinct CDR3 sequences; roughly 5% are singletons and the top ten take approximately 4.8%. The sample belongs to a study of early T cells in non-severe SARS-CoV-2 infection. Study context: Sequencing input comprised bulk RNA from unsorted whole blood; chain pairing was not available.

The length of the CDR3 is 13 residues. Germline assignment: CDR1 MNHNS and CDR2 SASEGT. Study findings and constraints: Lookups in VDJdb leaned toward anti-spike CD8 responses and missed private and CD4 specificities.

J is TRBJ2-5 and V is TRBV6-1; 10 bases are shared with TRBD2. The receptor was isolated from an adult who was a healthcare worker with PCR-confirmed SARS-CoV-2 infection or an uninfected control (not recorded which). The sequenced material came from whole blood. The CDR3 DNA sequence: TGTGCAACCGGGGCTAGCGGGAGTGAGACCCAGTACTTC. Translating gives CATGASGSETQYF.